This T cell receptor (beta chain) was sequenced during a study of blood T cell repertoires in COVID-19. This clone was counted a few times. Libraries were prepared by immunoSEQ multiplex PCR; TCRdb keeps only in-frame clonotypes and omits some of them. The sample includes some 120,000 clones, around 87% seen only once; the top ten take more than 3.5%. The V end was cut by 4 bases, the J end by 6 bases, with 14 bases between. This CDR3 spans 14 amino acids. Germline CDR1 SNHLY, CDR2 FYNNEI. The chain joins TRBV2 to TRBJ2-3, with D perhaps TRBD2 (5 bases). Material for sequencing was peripheral blood. This TCR was sampled from a woman aged 55-75 years with acute or convalescent COVID-19. The CDR3 nucleotides read TGTGCCAGCAGTGTTCCCCGGGGTACCGATACGCAGTATTTT. It codes for CASSVPRGTDTQYF.